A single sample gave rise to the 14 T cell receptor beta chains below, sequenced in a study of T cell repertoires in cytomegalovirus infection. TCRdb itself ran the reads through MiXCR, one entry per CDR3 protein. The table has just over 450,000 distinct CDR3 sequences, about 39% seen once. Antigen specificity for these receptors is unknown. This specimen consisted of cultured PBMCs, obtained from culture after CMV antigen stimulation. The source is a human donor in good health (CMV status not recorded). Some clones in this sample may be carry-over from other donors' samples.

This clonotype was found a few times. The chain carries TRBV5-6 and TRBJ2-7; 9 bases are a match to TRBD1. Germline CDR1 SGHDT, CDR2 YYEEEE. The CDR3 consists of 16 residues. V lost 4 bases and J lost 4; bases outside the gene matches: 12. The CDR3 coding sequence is TGTGCCAGCAGCCGAGACAGGGGGAGGGACCCATACGAGCAGTACTTC. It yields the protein CASSRDRGRDPYEQYF.

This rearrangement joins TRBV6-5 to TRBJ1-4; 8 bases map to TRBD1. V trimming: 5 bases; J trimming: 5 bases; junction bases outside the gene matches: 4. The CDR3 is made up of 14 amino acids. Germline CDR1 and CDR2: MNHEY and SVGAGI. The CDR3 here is CASSRDRLNEKLFF. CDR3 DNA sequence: TGTGCCAGCAGTCGGGACAGGTTGAATGAAAAACTGTTTTTT.

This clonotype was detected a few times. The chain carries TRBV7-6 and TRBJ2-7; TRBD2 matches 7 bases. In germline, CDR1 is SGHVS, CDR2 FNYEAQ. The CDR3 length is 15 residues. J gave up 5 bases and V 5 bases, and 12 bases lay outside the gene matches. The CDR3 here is CASSPRLGEGDEQYF. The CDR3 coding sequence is TGTGCCAGCAGCCCCCGACTGGGGGAGGGAGACGAGCAGTACTTC.

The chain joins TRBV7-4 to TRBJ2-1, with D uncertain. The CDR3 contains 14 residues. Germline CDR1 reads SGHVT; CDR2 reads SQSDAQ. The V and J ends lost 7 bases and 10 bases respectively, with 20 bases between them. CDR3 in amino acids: CASTTTSGPQEQFF. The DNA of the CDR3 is TGTGCCAGCACCACAACCTCGGGTCCTCAAGAGCAGTTCTTC.

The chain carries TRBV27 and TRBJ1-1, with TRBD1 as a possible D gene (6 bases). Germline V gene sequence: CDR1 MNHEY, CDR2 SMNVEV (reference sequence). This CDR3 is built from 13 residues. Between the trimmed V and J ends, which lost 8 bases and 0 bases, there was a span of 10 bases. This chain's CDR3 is CASQGYLNTEAFF. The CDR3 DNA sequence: TGTGCCAGCCAGGGGTATTTGAACACTGAAGCTTTCTTT.

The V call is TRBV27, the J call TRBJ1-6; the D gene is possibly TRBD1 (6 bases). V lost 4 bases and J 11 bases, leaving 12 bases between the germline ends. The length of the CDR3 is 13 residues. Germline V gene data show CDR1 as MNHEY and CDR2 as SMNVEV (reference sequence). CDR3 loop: CASSYTGLTPLHF. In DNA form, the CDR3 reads TGTGCCAGCAGTTACACAGGGCTAACACCCCTCCACTTT.

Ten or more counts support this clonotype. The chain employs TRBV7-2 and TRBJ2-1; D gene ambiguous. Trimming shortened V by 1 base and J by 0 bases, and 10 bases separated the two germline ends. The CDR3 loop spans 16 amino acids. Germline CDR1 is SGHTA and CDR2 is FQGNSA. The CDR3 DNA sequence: TGTGCCAGCAGCTTAGGGGCGGTACGCTCCTACAATGAGCAGTTCTTC. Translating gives CASSLGAVRSYNEQFF. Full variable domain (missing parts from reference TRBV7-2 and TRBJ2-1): GAGVSQSPSNKVTEKGKDVELRCDPISGHTALYWYRQSLGQGLEFLIYFQGNSAPDKSGLPSDRFSAERTGGSVSTLTIQRTQQEDSAVYLCASSLGAVRSYNEQFFGPGTRLTVL.

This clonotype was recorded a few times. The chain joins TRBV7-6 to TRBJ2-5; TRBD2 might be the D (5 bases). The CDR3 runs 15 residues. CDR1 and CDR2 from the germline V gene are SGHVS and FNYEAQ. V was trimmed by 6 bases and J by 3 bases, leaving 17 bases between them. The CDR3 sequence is CASSRRWAREETQYF. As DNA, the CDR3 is TGTGCCAGCAGTCGCCGCTGGGCGAGGGAAGAGACCCAGTACTTC. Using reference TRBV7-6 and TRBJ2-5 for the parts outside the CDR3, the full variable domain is GAGVSQSPRYKVTKRGQDVALRCDPISGHVSLYWYRQALGQGPEFLTYFNYEAQQDKSGLPNDRFSAERPEGSISTLTIQRTEQRDSAMYRCASSRRWAREETQYFGPGTRLLVL.

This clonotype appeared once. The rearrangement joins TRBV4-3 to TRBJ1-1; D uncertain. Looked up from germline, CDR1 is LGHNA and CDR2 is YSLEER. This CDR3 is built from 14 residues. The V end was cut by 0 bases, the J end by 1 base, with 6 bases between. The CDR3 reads CASSQDNRNTEAFF. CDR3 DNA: TGCGCCAGCAGCCAAGATAACCGGAACACTGAAGCTTTCTTT.

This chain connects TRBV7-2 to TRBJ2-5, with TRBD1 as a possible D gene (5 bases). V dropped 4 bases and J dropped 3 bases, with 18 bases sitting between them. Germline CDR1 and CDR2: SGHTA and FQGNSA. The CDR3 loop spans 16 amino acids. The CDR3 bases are TGTGCCAGCAGCTCCCCACCTCAGGGTGTTGAAGAGACCCAGTACTTC. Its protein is CASSSPPQGVEETQYF.

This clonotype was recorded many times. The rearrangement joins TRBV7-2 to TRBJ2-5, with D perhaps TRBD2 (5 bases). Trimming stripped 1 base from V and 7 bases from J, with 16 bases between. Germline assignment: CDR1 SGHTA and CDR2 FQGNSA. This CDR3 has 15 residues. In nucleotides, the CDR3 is TGTGCCAGCAGCTTAGATGGAGGCGGAGGAGGGACCCAGTACTTC. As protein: CASSLDGGGGGTQYF.

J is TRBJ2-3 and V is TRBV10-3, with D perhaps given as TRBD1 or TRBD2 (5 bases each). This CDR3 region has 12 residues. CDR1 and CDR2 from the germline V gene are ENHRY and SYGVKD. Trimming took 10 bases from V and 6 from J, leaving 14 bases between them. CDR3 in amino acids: CATGAKWDTQYF. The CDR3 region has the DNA TGTGCCACCGGGGCGAAATGGGATACGCAGTATTTT.

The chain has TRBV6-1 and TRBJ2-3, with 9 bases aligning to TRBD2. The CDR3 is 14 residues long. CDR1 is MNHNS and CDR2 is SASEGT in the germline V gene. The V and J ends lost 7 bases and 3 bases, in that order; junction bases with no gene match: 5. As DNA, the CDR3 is TGTGCCAGCACCGTAGCGGGGGCGACAGATACGCAGTATTTT. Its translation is CASTVAGATDTQYF.

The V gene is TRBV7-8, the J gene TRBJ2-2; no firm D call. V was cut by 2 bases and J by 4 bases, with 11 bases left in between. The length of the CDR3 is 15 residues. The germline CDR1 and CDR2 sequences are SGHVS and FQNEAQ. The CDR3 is CASSLFRRTTGELFF. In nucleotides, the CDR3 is TGTGCCAGCAGCTTATTCAGACGGACCACCGGGGAGCTGTTTTTT.